The 17 T cell receptor beta chains reported below all come from one sample, sequenced in a study of T cells in Graves' hyperthyroidism and ophthalmopathy. There were TCR beta CDR3 regions amplified from RNA transcripts. During a first-round RT-PCR of the TCR CDR3, the HTBI primer set was used. TCRdb re-analysed the multiplex PCR reads in MiXCR, keeping a single row per CDR3 protein. The table includes hundreds of thousands of distinct CDR3 sequences, approximately 14% detected once. Material for sequencing was blood. The receptors here all came from a woman aged 18 to 35 with Graves' hyperthyroidism.

This clonotype was detected many times. The chain employs TRBV12-3 or TRBV12-4 and TRBJ2-1; 10 positions match TRBD2. Trimming at V came to 6 bases and at J to 6 bases, leaving 11 bases not matched to a gene. CDR3 length: 16 residues. The CDR3 nucleotides read TGTGCCAGCAGATCCAAGGGGAGCGGGGGGGCCAATGAGCAGTTCTTC. It codes for CASRSKGSGGANEQFF.

Only a few counts were recorded for this clonotype. The chain joins TRBV7-3 to TRBJ2-1; D is ambiguous. This CDR3 is built from 15 residues. V lost 5 bases and J lost 11, with 22 bases in between. CDR1 is SGHTA and CDR2 is FQGTGA in the germline V gene. The CDR3 DNA reads as TGTGCCAGCAGCGCTCGACGGTTACCTCCTCTGAAGCAGTTCTTC. This encodes CASSARRLPPLKQFF.

This clonotype was counted ten times or more. The chain has TRBV6-1 and TRBJ2-7, with a weak D call TRBD2 (5 bases). CDR3 length: 13 amino acids. The germline V gene has CDR1 MNHNS and CDR2 SASEGT. Between the trimmed V and J ends, which lost 3 bases and 7 bases, there was a span of 13 bases. The CDR3 DNA reads TGTGCCAGCAGTGAGCGACCCCGCGGGGAGCAGTACTTC. This gives the protein CASSERPRGEQYF.

This clonotype has at least ten counts. V and J are TRBV20-1 and TRBJ2-1; 10 bases align to TRBD2. V shed 5 bases, J shed 4 bases, and the junction held 5 bases outside the gene matches. Germline CDR1 is DFQATT and CDR2 is SNEGSKA (reference sequence). The CDR3 runs 14 residues. DNA of the CDR3: TGCAGTGCTGTAGAGCGGGGGGGGTACAATGAGCAGTTCTTC. Its protein is CSAVERGGYNEQFF.

Concerning this clonotype: This may be a read error, as it is one base from a much larger clone. Because it lacks the conserved phenylalanine or tryptophan at the end, this CDR3 is likely a read error. The chain couples TRBV7-9 to TRBJ2-7; D uncertain. The CDR3 consists of 14 residues. The germline V and J ends were trimmed by 0 bases and 2 bases, with 8 bases remaining between them. CDR1 and CDR2 (germline): SEHNR, FQNEAQ (reference sequence). Here the CDR3 DNA reads TGTGCCAGCAGCTTAGCCAAGGCTCCCTACGAGCAGTACTCC. Protein product: CASSLAKAPYEQYS.

This clonotype occurred a few times. This chain uses TRBV3-1 with TRBJ2-6, with D hard to call. CDR1 and CDR2 from the germline V gene are LGHDT and YNNKEL (reference sequence). The length of the CDR3 is 18 residues. V was cut by 3 bases and J by 0 bases, with 15 bases left in between. The CDR3 DNA sequence: TGTGCCAGCAGCCAGTCGGAATCCCCGAGCTCTGGGGCCAACGTCCTGACTTTC. This sequence encodes CASSQSESPSSGANVLTF. Variable domain in full (rest from reference TRBV3-1 and TRBJ2-6): DTAVSQTPKYLVTQMGNDKSIKCEQNLGHDTMYWYKQDSKKFLKIMFSYNNKELIINETVPNRFSPKSPDKAHLNLHINSLELGDSAVYFCASSQSESPSSGANVLTFGAGSRLTVL.

This clonotype was detected ten times or more. The chain links TRBV11-2 to TRBJ2-7, with 10 bases aligning to TRBD1. Trimming removed 4 bases from V and 5 bases from J; junction bases left unmatched: 11. CDR1 SGHAT and CDR2 FQNNGV come from the germline V gene. CDR3 length: 16 residues. CDR3 sequence: CASSSVRGQGGHEQYF. Written as DNA, the CDR3 is TGTGCCAGCAGCTCAGTCAGAGGACAGGGGGGTCACGAGCAGTACTTC.

This clonotype was detected ten times or more. The chain combines TRBV4-2 with TRBJ2-1; D is undetermined. This CDR3 has 13 residues. Trimming took 0 bases from V and 6 from J, leaving 6 bases between them. Germline CDR1 LGHNA, CDR2 YNFKEQ. The CDR3 DNA sequence: TGTGCCAGCAGCCAAGATAGGGCCAATGAGCAGTTCTTC. Its protein product is CASSQDRANEQFF.

The sample holds a few counts of this clonotype. The chain carries TRBV28 and TRBJ2-3; 7 nucleotides match TRBD2. This CDR3 is 12 amino acids long. Germline V gene sequence: CDR1 MDHEN, CDR2 SYDVKM. Trimming cost V 6 bases and J 5 bases; bases outside gene matches: 2. The CDR3 bases are TGTGCCAGCAGACTAGCGAAAGATACGCAGTATTTT. Residues: CASRLAKDTQYF.

In its sample, this clonotype was seen many times. V is TRBV7-9 and J is TRBJ1-1; D gene uncertain. Trimming shortened V by 3 bases and J by 6 bases, and 2 bases separated the two germline ends. This CDR3 has 10 amino acids. Germline V gives CDR1 SEHNR, CDR2 FQNEAQ (reference sequence). This CDR3 reads CASSFPEAFF. The CDR3 coding sequence is TGTGCCAGCAGCTTTCCTGAAGCTTTCTTT.

To note about this clonotype: A much larger clone differs from this one at a single base, so this may be a read error. The chain combines TRBV20-1 with TRBJ1-5; the D is unclear. This CDR3 comprises 14 residues. CDR1 DFQATT and CDR2 SNEGSKA come from the germline V gene (reference sequence). The CDR3 loop reads CSASPKASNQPRHF. In DNA form, the CDR3 reads TGCAGTGCTAGCCCCAAGGCTAGCAATCAGCCCCGGCATTTT.

The J gene is TRBJ1-6, the V gene TRBV6-2 or TRBV6-3, with D unclear. Germline-derived CDR1 and CDR2 are MNHEY and SVGEGT. This CDR3 is 18 amino acids long. V was shortened by 0 bases and J by 0 bases, with 12 bases between the two germline ends. The CDR3 protein is CASSYSIAGSSYNSPLHF. The DNA for the CDR3 is TGTGCCAGCAGTTACTCGATAGCAGGAAGCTCCTATAATTCACCCCTCCACTTT.

This clonotype appeared a few times. The J gene is TRBJ2-1, the V gene TRBV19, with 7 positions matching TRBD1. The germline gives CDR1 LNHDA, CDR2 SQIVND (reference sequence). The CDR3 consists of 15 residues. Trimming at V came to 7 bases and at J to 6 bases, leaving 12 bases not matched to a gene. CDR3 in amino acids: CASTREGTATNEQFF. CDR3 bases: TGTGCCAGTACCCGCGAAGGGACAGCTACCAATGAGCAGTTCTTC.

This clonotype was detected many times. V is TRBV6-1 and J is TRBJ2-3; 10 bases map to TRBD1. V lost 6 bases to trimming and J lost 2 bases; unmatched junction nucleotides: 2. The germline V gene encodes CDR1 MNHNS and CDR2 SASEGT. This CDR3 is 14 amino acids long. CDR3 coding DNA: TGTGCCAGCAGGACAGGGGGCTACACAGATACGCAGTATTTT. Its protein is CASRTGGYTDTQYF.

This clonotype showed up just a few times. This sequence joins TRBV10-3 and TRBJ1-2; the match to TRBD1 covers 8 bases. Germline CDR1 and CDR2: ENHRY and SYGVKD. The CDR3 loop spans 12 amino acids. The ends lost 6 bases at V and 4 bases at J; junction bases unmatched: 1. The CDR3 DNA reads as TGTGCCATCAGGGACAGGGCCTATGGCTACACCTTC. It is translated as CAIRDRAYGYTF.

This clonotype was seen repeatedly, ten times or more. The chain uses TRBV5-1 and TRBJ2-3, with D perhaps matching TRBD2 (6 bases). The CDR3 consists of 16 residues. The V and J ends lost 0 bases and 4 bases respectively, with 15 bases between them. The germline CDR1 and CDR2 sequences are SGHRS and YFSETQ. DNA of the CDR3: TGCGCCAGCAGCTTGGGAGGCGGGGAGTTCTCAGATACGCAGTATTTT. Its protein is CASSLGGGEFSDTQYF.

The gene calls are TRBV27 and TRBJ1-5; a weak D match, TRBD1 (6 bases). Between the trimmed V and J ends, which lost 6 bases and 1 base, there was a span of 19 bases. The CDR3 consists of 17 residues. Germline CDR1 MNHEY, CDR2 SMNVEV (reference sequence). In nucleotides, the CDR3 is TGTGCCAGCAGACACGAGGGGGGGGCTGGAAGCAATCAGCCCCAGCATTTT. Encoded protein: CASRHEGGAGSNQPQHF.